The 5 T cell receptor beta chains reported below all come from one sample, sequenced in a study of glioma-infiltrating T cells after dendritic cell vaccination. Only in-frame clones appear in the TCRdb table, and some are missing; sequencing was by immunoSEQ multiplex PCR. The data hold roughly 82,000 clones, with roughly 90% observed a single time. Sequenced here: blood, sampled before dendritic cell vaccination. These receptors originate from a human donor with glioblastoma.

The V call is TRBV30, the J call TRBJ1-1, with 9 nucleotides matching TRBD1. V lost 8 bases, J lost 4 bases, and 5 bases stayed unmatched. From germline, CDR1 is GTSNPN and CDR2 SVGIG (reference sequence). This CDR3 is 12 amino acids long. The CDR3 loop is CAVTGGLTEAFF. CDR3 bases: TGTGCCGTAACAGGGGGCCTCACTGAAGCTTTCTTT.

The chain recombines TRBV2 with TRBJ1-2; D possibly corresponds to TRBD1 (5 bases). Germline CDR1 is SNHLY and CDR2 is FYNNEI. This CDR3 has 13 residues. V shed 6 bases and J shed 0 bases, with 8 bases lying between them. The CDR3 loop is CASSRTPNYGYTF. The CDR3 coding sequence is TGTGCCAGCAGCAGGACACCTAACTATGGCTACACCTTC. The complete variable domain, with remaining parts taken from reference TRBV2 and TRBJ1-2, reads EPEVTQTPSHQVTQMGQEVILRCVPISNHLYFYWYRQILGQKVEFLVSFYNNEISEKSEIFDDQFSVERPDGSNFTLKIRSTKLEDSAMYFCASSRTPNYGYTFGSGTRLTVV.

This chain joins TRBV5-1 and TRBJ1-6, with D possibly TRBD1 on 6 matching bases. Germline lookup yields CDR1 SGHRS and CDR2 YFSETQ. The V and J ends lost 4 bases and 9 bases respectively, with 17 bases between them. This CDR3 comprises 15 residues. CDR3 sequence: CASSTKPGDGSPLHF. The CDR3 DNA follows: TGCGCCAGCAGCACCAAGCCAGGGGACGGTTCACCCCTCCACTTT.

J is TRBJ1-1 and V is TRBV11-2; D ambiguous. V was trimmed by 0 bases and J by 5 bases, leaving 16 bases between them. This CDR3 region has 16 residues. Looked up from germline, CDR1 is SGHAT and CDR2 is FQNNGV. CDR3 nucleotide sequence: TGTGCCAGCAGCTTAGACAAAACGGGTGGTTGGACTGAAGCTTTCTTT. It encodes CASSLDKTGGWTEAFF. Drawing the rest from reference TRBV11-2 and TRBJ1-1, the complete variable domain is EAGVAQSPRYKIIEKRQSVAFWCNPISGHATLYWYQQILGQGPKLLIQFQNNGVVDDSQLPKDRFSAERLKGVDSTLKIQPAKLEDSAVYLCASSLDKTGGWTEAFFGQGTRLTVV.

The chain couples TRBV19 to TRBJ1-1; 8 bases fit TRBD1. V lost 7 bases to trimming and J lost 6 bases; unmatched junction nucleotides: 4. The CDR3 sequence is 12 residues long. Germline V lookup: CDR1 LNHDA, CDR2 SQIVND (reference sequence). CDR3 amino acids: CASNHRGAEAFF. The DNA of the CDR3 is TGTGCCAGTAATCACAGGGGGGCTGAAGCTTTCTTT.